This T cell receptor (beta chain) was recorded in a study of cytomegalovirus exposure and HLA in healthy donors. Overall study findings and caveats: Apart from CMV serostatus, no immune exposure information was available. Among TCR sequences, most were rare, though some public TCRs appeared in many donors. V- and J-gene trimming in TCR beta was tied to a missense DCLRE1C variant by an analysis performed later. Overall, some 160 TCR beta chains were annotated as cytomegalovirus-associated.

The count of this clone is one. The antigen remains undetermined. PCR used 60 Vbeta primers and 13 Jbeta primers. Sequencing was performed with immunoSEQ multiplex PCR; in TCRdb, only in-frame clones are kept and a portion is missing. The table lists approximately 240,000 clones, 85% to 90% of them singletons. Germline CDR1 SGHTA, CDR2 FQGNSA. The CDR3 consists of 16 residues. Trimming took off 6 bases at V and 0 bases at J, with 15 bases between the two ends. Sample: PBMCs. The source of this sequence is a woman younger than 35 in good health and CMV-seronegative. The rearrangement links TRBV7-2 to TRBJ1-3; the D gene is possibly TRBD1 (6 bases). CDR3 protein: CASRRGGRGSGNTIYF. CDR3 DNA sequence: TGTGCCAGCAGGAGGGGGGGCAGGGGCTCTGGAAACACCATATATTTT.